This T cell receptor (beta chain) was sequenced for a study of blood T cells in healthy people across ages. This clonotype appeared once. Its antigen is not known. A much larger clonotype is one base distant, so this may be a read error. Findings and caveats of the study: Per million T cells, TCR beta diversity dropped roughly linearly as age increased. Because sorting was not performed, PBMCs prevented conclusive naive versus antigen-experienced comparison.

The CDR3 spans 12 residues. Between the trimmed V and J ends, which lost 0 bases and 4 bases, there was a span of 7 bases. Germline CDR1 and CDR2: GTSNPN and SVGIG (reference sequence). With a J-beta primer mix and a sample-barcoded 5' primer, a second PCR ran about 6 to 11 cycles. TCRdb passed the 5' RACE reads through MiXCR, listing each CDR3 protein once. The sample lists roughly 1.6 million distinct CDR3 sequences; 34% were seen once. The sequencing input was blood. The clonotype was recovered from a woman in her 30s in good health. The rearrangement links TRBV30 to TRBJ2-7; D is unresolved. CDR3 in amino acids: CAWSVIGYEQYF. In nucleotides, the CDR3 is TGTGCCTGGAGTGTAATAGGGTACGAGCAGTACTTC.